This passage covers 5 T cell receptor beta chains from one sample sequenced in a study of T cell responses to AZD1222 COVID-19 vaccine. Some clones are missing from TCRdb's copy, which holds only in-frame ones; the method was immunoSEQ multiplex PCR. The sample has 140,000 or so clones; roughly 90% are singletons. The material sequenced was peripheral blood, taken 28 days after the second dose of the MenACWY control vaccine. These receptors were obtained from an adult who received the MenACWY meningococcal vaccine as a control.

This chain connects TRBV19 to TRBJ2-1; no clear D gene. The CDR3 loop spans 14 amino acids. Looked up from germline, CDR1 is LNHDA and CDR2 is SQIVND (reference sequence). The V gene lost 5 bases and the J gene lost 0 bases, with 8 bases spanning the gap. The CDR3 loop reads CASSPGISYNEQFF. The CDR3 region has the DNA TGTGCCAGTAGTCCAGGTATCTCCTACAATGAGCAGTTCTTC.

V gene TRBV9 combines with J gene TRBJ2-2, with 8 bases matching TRBD2. CDR3 size: 19 residues. CDR1 is SGDLS, CDR2 YYNGEE, per germline. V trimming: 0 bases; J trimming: 0 bases; junction bases outside the gene matches: 10. The CDR3 DNA sequence: TGTGCCAGCAGCGTAGGGTCTCGATCGGGACTAGCGAACACCGGGGAGCTGTTTTTT. Its translation: CASSVGSRSGLANTGELFF.

The chain couples TRBV18 to TRBJ2-3; the D is unclear. The CDR3 length is 12 residues. The germline V and J ends were trimmed by 1 base and 6 bases, with 5 bases remaining between them. The V gene's germline CDR1 is KGHSH and CDR2 LQKENI. The CDR3 region is CASSPLGDTQYF. In nucleotides, the CDR3 is TGTGCCAGCTCACCACTTGGGGATACGCAGTATTTT.

This chain links TRBV14 with TRBJ2-1, with D perhaps being TRBD1 or TRBD2 (5 bases each). Per the germline V gene, CDR1 is SGHDN and CDR2 is FVKESK. V shed 4 bases and J shed 8 bases, with 24 bases lying between them. The CDR3 contains 17 residues. In DNA, the CDR3 is TGTGCCAGCAGCCGACCGGCGAGGCCAGGGCGGGTCGATGAGCAGTTCTTC. Its protein product is CASSRPARPGRVDEQFF.

This clone was seen a single time. The chain uses TRBV9 and TRBJ1-5, with a weak D call TRBD1 (6 bases). The germline V gene encodes CDR1 SGDLS and CDR2 YYNGEE. The CDR3 consists of 15 residues. Trimming removed 4 bases from V and 0 bases from J, with 11 bases in between. CDR3 residues: CASSPGQHSNQPQHF. The CDR3 DNA reads TGTGCCAGCAGCCCCGGACAGCATAGCAATCAGCCCCAGCATTTT.